The 18 T cell receptor beta chains below come from one sample, sequenced in a study of shared clonotypes between healthy human individuals. The data were produced by immunoSEQ multiplex PCR, yet TCRdb's version contains in-frame clones alone and is incomplete. The data contain millions of clones, around 95% of them singletons. The sample consisted of naive CD4+ T cells sorted from blood. Subset denoted: CD45RA+ positively selected. These receptor sequences come from a man younger than 35 in good health.

The chain employs TRBV6-6 and TRBJ1-1; maybe TRBD1 (5 bases). Germline CDR1 reads MNHNY; CDR2 reads SVGAGI (reference sequence). V lost 5 bases to trimming and J lost 0 bases, with 10 bases between them. The CDR3 totals 14 residues. The CDR3: CASSTGRMNTEAFF. CDR3 bases: TGTGCCAGCAGTACGGGACGGATGAACACTGAAGCTTTCTTT.

This rearrangement joins TRBV19 to TRBJ2-4; 10 nucleotides match TRBD2. The CDR3 covers 14 residues. Looked up from germline, CDR1 is LNHDA and CDR2 is SQIVND (reference sequence). J lost 6 bases, V lost 6 bases, and 5 bases had no gene match. The CDR3 spells CASRSGGDGNIQYF. Here the CDR3 DNA reads TGTGCCAGTAGAAGCGGGGGGGACGGAAACATTCAGTACTTC.

This rearrangement joins TRBV18 to TRBJ2-3, with no clear D. This CDR3 comprises 13 residues. CDR1 and CDR2 from the germline V gene are KGHSH and LQKENI. V was clipped by 5 bases and J by 4 bases, with 10 bases between them. The CDR3: CASSAVVPDTQYF. The CDR3 bases are TGTGCCAGCTCAGCCGTAGTCCCAGATACGCAGTATTTT.

V gene TRBV5-8 combines with J gene TRBJ1-1, with 7 bases fitting TRBD1. The germline V gene encodes CDR1 SGHTS and CDR2 YDEGEE. The CDR3 extends over 17 amino acids. V trimming: 4 bases; J trimming: 0 bases; junction bases outside the gene matches: 12. The CDR3: CASSAWDRWEMNTEAFF. CDR3 DNA: TGTGCCAGCAGCGCGTGGGACAGATGGGAGATGAACACTGAAGCTTTCTTT.

In the case of this clone: The sample holds other DNA sequences that translate to the same CDR3. This chain connects TRBV5-1 to TRBJ1-5; D is undetermined. CDR1 and CDR2 (germline): SGHRS, YFSETQ. The V gene lost 0 bases and the J gene lost 2 bases, with 9 bases spanning the gap. The CDR3 extends over 15 amino acids. In nucleotides, the CDR3 is TGCGCCAGCAGCTTGGAAGGAGATGGCAATCAGCCCCAGCATTTT. It is translated as CASSLEGDGNQPQHF.

This chain uses TRBV18 with TRBJ2-1, with 12 bases aligning to TRBD2. The germline CDR1 and CDR2 sequences are KGHSH and LQKENI. The V and J ends lost 2 bases and 0 bases, in that order; junction bases with no gene match: 11. The CDR3 covers 20 residues. The DNA of the CDR3 is TGTGCCAGCTCACCATCAGGACTAGCGGGAAATTTTGGCTCCTACAATGAGCAGTTCTTC. Protein product: CASSPSGLAGNFGSYNEQFF.

The CDR3 reads CASSWSDRDNSPLHF. CDR3 nucleotides: TGTGCCAGCAGTTGGAGTGACAGGGACAATTCACCCCTCCACTTT. The chain carries TRBV28 and TRBJ1-6, with 7 bases lining up with TRBD1. Germline loops: CDR1 MDHEN, CDR2 SYDVKM. The CDR3 is 15 residues long. The trim removed 4 bases at V and 7 bases at J, leaving 7 bases unmatched.

This clone was recorded once. This chain joins TRBV7-9 and TRBJ2-7, with 10 positions matching TRBD2. CDR3 length: 16 amino acids. The V gene's germline CDR1 is SEHNR and CDR2 FQNEAQ (reference sequence). V dropped 3 bases and J dropped 2; count of bases not matched to a gene: 7. CDR3 sequence (DNA): TGTGCCAGCAGCTTGCCCACTAGCGGGGTGACCTACGAGCAGTACTTC. This encodes CASSLPTSGVTYEQYF.

This clone was seen at least ten times. V is TRBV2 and J is TRBJ2-2; D unclear. Looked up from germline, CDR1 is SNHLY and CDR2 is FYNNEI. This CDR3 is 13 amino acids long. V was trimmed by 5 bases and J by 7 bases, leaving 11 bases between them. For the CDR3, the DNA is TGTGCCAGCAGTACCTCGGCGGACGGGGAGCTGTTTTTT. Amino acid sequence: CASSTSADGELFF.

This clone has only one observation. V gene TRBV10-3 combines with J gene TRBJ2-7; TRBD2 might be the D (6 bases). This CDR3 is built from 15 residues. V was clipped by 0 bases and J by 3 bases, with 12 bases between them. Germline V gene lookup returns CDR1 ENHRY and CDR2 SYGVKD. The CDR3 is CAISESDGGGYEQYF. In nucleotides, the CDR3 is TGTGCCATCAGTGAGTCTGACGGGGGAGGCTACGAGCAGTACTTC.

The rearrangement links TRBV27 to TRBJ2-7; D is possibly TRBD1 (5 bases). This CDR3 contains 17 residues. The V gene's germline CDR1 is MNHEY and CDR2 SMNVEV (reference sequence). V was cut by 4 bases and J by 3 bases, with 22 bases left in between. This CDR3 is CASSYTQTGSLNYEQYF. The CDR3 DNA sequence: TGTGCCAGCAGTTACACGCAAACAGGTTCCCTCAACTACGAGCAGTACTTC.

This sequence joins TRBV7-9 and TRBJ1-1; 9 positions match TRBD1. Germline V gene sequence: CDR1 SEHNR, CDR2 FQNEAQ (reference sequence). The length of the CDR3 is 12 residues. V lost 5 bases, J lost 8 bases, and 3 bases stayed unmatched. The CDR3 coding sequence is TGTGCCAGCAGCCCGGACAGGGGAGAAGCTTTCTTT. This codes for CASSPDRGEAFF.

The genes are TRBV5-6 and TRBJ2-5; 7 nucleotides agree with TRBD2. The CDR3 length is 15 residues. The germline V gene has CDR1 SGHDT and CDR2 YYEEEE. Trimming at V came to 2 bases and at J to 4 bases, leaving 8 bases not matched to a gene. The CDR3 loop is CASSFRDYRRETQYF. The CDR3 bases are TGTGCCAGCAGCTTCCGGGACTACCGGCGAGAGACCCAGTACTTC.

The CDR3 spells CASSLTNGGSYEQYF. CDR3 in DNA: TGTGCCAGCAGCTTAACGAACGGGGGGTCCTACGAGCAGTACTTC. This chain links TRBV7-2 with TRBJ2-7, with TRBD2 matching 7 bases. Germline loops: CDR1 SGHTA, CDR2 FQGNSA. With V trimmed by 2 bases and J by 1 base, 5 bases remained unmatched. This CDR3 has 15 amino acids.

This chain joins TRBV7-2 and TRBJ1-2; 11 bases agree with TRBD1. The CDR3 is made up of 15 amino acids. Trimming took 5 bases from V and 4 from J; bases not matched to a gene: 6. In germline, CDR1 is SGHTA, CDR2 FQGNSA. CDR3 nucleotides: TGTGCCAGCAGCCCCCGGACAGGGGGCATCTATGGCTACACCTTC. This sequence encodes CASSPRTGGIYGYTF. Drawing the rest from reference TRBV7-2 and TRBJ1-2, the complete variable domain is GAGVSQSPSNKVTEKGKDVELRCDPISGHTALYWYRQSLGQGLEFLIYFQGNSAPDKSGLPSDRFSAERTGGSVSTLTIQRTQQEDSAVYLCASSPRTGGIYGYTFGSGTRLTVV.

As concerns this clone: Other DNA variants within this sample encode the same CDR3. CDR3 residues: CASSPLPVQETQYF. Written as DNA, the CDR3 is TGTGCCAGCTCACCACTGCCAGTCCAAGAGACCCAGTACTTC. The rearrangement joins TRBV18 to TRBJ2-5; D ambiguous. The CDR3 runs 14 residues. Germline CDR1 is KGHSH and CDR2 is LQKENI. V lost 1 base and J lost 1, with 7 bases in between. The variable domain in full, completed from reference TRBV18 and TRBJ2-5, reads NAGVMQNPRHLVRRRGQEARLRCSPMKGHSHVYWYRQLPEEGLKFMVYLQKENIIDESGMPKERFSAEFPKEGPSILRIQQVVRGDSAAYFCASSPLPVQETQYFGPGTRLLVL.

The rearrangement uses TRBV4-1 and TRBJ2-5, with TRBD2 as a possible D gene (6 bases). The V and J ends lost 1 base and 5 bases respectively, with 14 bases between them. Germline values: CDR1 MGHRA, CDR2 YSYEKL. The length of the CDR3 is 15 residues. Here the CDR3 DNA reads TGCGCCAGCAGCCAAGTGGGACTGCCGGGGGAGACCCAGTACTTC. Its translation is CASSQVGLPGETQYF.

As regards this clone: Distinct nucleotide sequences in the sample also encode this CDR3. V is TRBV28 and J is TRBJ2-2, with D perhaps matching TRBD1 (6 bases). Trimming took off 1 base at V and 5 bases at J, with 11 bases between the two ends. The CDR3 spans 15 residues. Germline V gene sequence: CDR1 MDHEN, CDR2 SYDVKM. The CDR3 DNA reads as TGTGCCAGCAGTTTATTACAGGGCGGAACCGGGGAGCTGTTTTTT. This translates into CASSLLQGGTGELFF.